The 18 T cell receptor beta chains listed next were all sequenced from one sample in a study of shared clonotypes between healthy human individuals. Profiling relied on immunoSEQ multiplex PCR, and the TCRdb table lists in-frame clones only, not all of them. The sample holds just over 2,000,000 clones, 95% seen once. The source material was naive CD4+ T cells sorted from blood. The subset denotes: CD45RA+ positively selected. The receptors originated from a young man in good health.

Here the CDR3 DNA reads TGTGCCAGCTCATCCGGATCCTACGAGCAGTACTTC. This translates into CASSSGSYEQYF. The rearrangement uses TRBV18 and TRBJ2-7; D unclear. The CDR3 runs 12 residues. Trimming pared 5 bases from V and 1 base from J, leaving 6 bases between. The germline CDR1 and CDR2 sequences are KGHSH and LQKENI.

The chain is built from TRBV11-3 and TRBJ2-1, with 10 positions matching TRBD2. CDR1 is SGHNT and CDR2 is YENEEA in the germline V gene. CDR3 length: 16 residues. With V trimmed by 5 bases and J by 2 bases, 6 bases remained unmatched. The CDR3 sequence is CASSPLAGVPYNEQFF. The CDR3 region has the DNA TGTGCCAGCAGCCCTCTAGCGGGAGTCCCCTACAATGAGCAGTTCTTC.

This clone was detected only once. The V call is TRBV29-1, the J call TRBJ2-3; 9 nucleotides align to TRBD1. The trim removed 6 bases at V and 2 bases at J, leaving 3 bases unmatched. This CDR3 region has 13 residues. Germline CDR1 and CDR2: SQVTM and ANQGSEA. The CDR3 sequence is CSVGQGFTDTQYF. The CDR3, as DNA: TGCAGCGTGGGACAGGGCTTCACAGATACGCAGTATTTT.

This chain joins TRBV7-2 and TRBJ2-7, with 7 bases fitting TRBD2. CDR3 length: 13 amino acids. Germline assignment: CDR1 SGHTA and CDR2 FQGNSA. Trimming at V came to 7 bases and at J to 4 bases, leaving 7 bases not matched to a gene. This chain's CDR3 is CASNWGGGYEQYF. DNA for the CDR3: TGTGCCAGCAATTGGGGGGGAGGGTACGAGCAGTACTTC.

The chain uses TRBV5-5 and TRBJ2-7; D gene ambiguous. CDR3 length: 15 residues. V dropped 0 bases and J dropped 2 bases, with 12 bases sitting between them. Germline lookup yields CDR1 SGHKS and CDR2 YYEKEE (reference sequence). For the CDR3, the DNA is TGTGCCAGCAGCTTGGGGCGGTTAGGCACCTACGAGCAGTACTTC. Residues: CASSLGRLGTYEQYF.

Remarks on this clone: In the same sample, other DNA sequences code for this CDR3. The CDR3 protein is CASSYLGSYEQYF. The CDR3, as DNA: TGTGCCAGCAGTTACCTCGGGAGCTACGAGCAGTACTTC. The V gene is TRBV6-5, the J gene TRBJ2-7, with a possible D match to TRBD2 (6 bases). Germline loops: CDR1 MNHEY, CDR2 SVGAGI. This CDR3 is 13 amino acids long. Trimming removed 2 bases from V and 3 bases from J, with 8 bases in between.

The chain is built from TRBV6-1 and TRBJ1-1, with 10 bases lining up with TRBD1. The CDR3 sequence is 14 residues long. Germline V gene lookup returns CDR1 MNHNS and CDR2 SASEGT. Trimming cost V 9 bases and J 1 base; bases outside gene matches: 5. CDR3 protein: CASDGDRGNTEAFF. CDR3 DNA sequence: TGTGCCAGTGATGGGGACAGGGGGAACACTGAAGCTTTCTTT.

The chain carries TRBV9 and TRBJ1-1; TRBD1 aligns across 8 bases. J lost 3 bases, V lost 0 bases, and 4 bases had no gene match. Germline values: CDR1 SGDLS, CDR2 YYNGEE. This CDR3 contains 15 residues. The CDR3 spells CASSVVSQGDTEAFF. CDR3 DNA: TGTGCCAGCAGCGTAGTATCACAGGGGGACACTGAAGCTTTCTTT.

V and J are TRBV7-2 and TRBJ2-7; 7 nucleotides match TRBD2. The germline CDR1 and CDR2 sequences are SGHTA and FQGNSA. CDR3 size: 14 residues. Trimming removed 2 bases from V and 6 bases from J; junction bases left unmatched: 7. The CDR3 nucleotides are TGTGCCAGCAGCTTATTCGGGACTAACGCCGAGCAGTACTTC. It translates to CASSLFGTNAEQYF.

V gene TRBV2 combines with J gene TRBJ2-7, with 7 positions matching TRBD1. The junction had 9 bases not matched to a gene; V was cut back by 6 bases and J by 1 base. Germline V lookup: CDR1 SNHLY, CDR2 FYNNEI. The CDR3 runs 15 residues. CDR3 loop: CASRADRVTSYEQYF. Written as DNA, the CDR3 is TGTGCCAGCAGAGCAGACAGGGTTACATCCTACGAGCAGTACTTC. The full variable domain, with the rest looked up from reference TRBV2 and TRBJ2-7, is EPEVTQTPSHQVTQMGQEVILRCVPISNHLYFYWYRQILGQKVEFLVSFYNNEISEKSEIFDDQFSVERPDGSNFTLKIRSTKLEDSAMYFCASRADRVTSYEQYFGPGTRLTVT.

The V gene is TRBV9, the J gene TRBJ1-2; no reliable D call. V dropped 2 bases and J dropped 0 bases, with 17 bases sitting between them. CDR1 is SGDLS and CDR2 is YYNGEE in the germline V gene. CDR3 length: 17 amino acids. The CDR3 DNA reads as TGTGCCAGCAGCGTGGGTGCCCGACCCGGGGCTAACTATGGCTACACCTTC. Protein product: CASSVGARPGANYGYTF.

A word on this clone: This CDR3 is also generated by other DNA sequences in the sample. The rearrangement links TRBV2 to TRBJ1-6, with 10 bases matching TRBD1. V shed 6 bases and J 7 bases; nucleotides not matched to a gene: 6. CDR3 length: 15 amino acids. Germline CDR1 and CDR2: SNHLY and FYNNEI. The CDR3 coding sequence is TGTGCCAGCAGCCCCGGGACAGGGGTAAATTCACCCCTCCACTTT. It yields the protein CASSPGTGVNSPLHF.

J is TRBJ2-1 and V is TRBV5-4, with 9 bases aligning to TRBD2. J was trimmed by 3 bases and V by 4 bases; bases with no gene match: 5. Germline loops: CDR1 SGHNT, CDR2 YYREEE (reference sequence). The CDR3 has 15 residues. CDR3 in DNA: TGTGCCAGCAGCCAGAGCGGGAGGTACTACAATGAGCAGTTCTTC. This translates into CASSQSGRYYNEQFF.

The V gene is TRBV27, the J gene TRBJ1-1, with a weak D call TRBD1 (5 bases). Germline assignment: CDR1 MNHEY and CDR2 SMNVEV (reference sequence). Trimming took off 3 bases at V and 2 bases at J, with 13 bases between the two ends. CDR3 size: 15 residues. CDR3: CASSFRVSLNTEAFF. CDR3 bases: TGTGCCAGCAGTTTCAGGGTGAGTTTAAACACTGAAGCTTTCTTT.

V usage is TRBV10-1 and J usage is TRBJ2-1, with 7 bases fitting TRBD1. The CDR3 totals 13 residues. Germline V gene data show CDR1 as WNHNN and CDR2 as SYGVQD (reference sequence). V shed 5 bases, J shed 9 bases, and the junction held 7 bases outside the gene matches. For the CDR3, the DNA is TGCGCCAGCAGTCTGGATAACAGGGGTGAGCAGTTCTTC. This encodes CASSLDNRGEQFF.

CDR3 protein: CAWSVQGTRMGEQYF. CDR3 bases: TGTGCCTGGAGTGTACAGGGGACTAGGATGGGGGAGCAGTACTTC. The genes are TRBV30 and TRBJ2-7; perhaps TRBD2 as D (8 bases). CDR3 size: 15 residues. Trimming removed 0 bases at V and 7 bases at J, with 19 bases between. Germline V gene lookup returns CDR1 GTSNPN and CDR2 SVGIG (reference sequence).

This chain joins TRBV7-9 and TRBJ1-6; D gene unclear. V gave up 5 bases and J gave up 0 bases, with 11 bases separating them. This CDR3 spans 16 amino acids. CDR1 and CDR2 (germline): SEHNR, FQNEAQ (reference sequence). The CDR3 bases are TGTGCCAGCAGCACAACAGCGAGCTCCTATAATTCACCCCTCCACTTT. It encodes CASSTTASSYNSPLHF.

The chain couples TRBV4-1 to TRBJ2-7; D might be TRBD2 (6 bases). The CDR3 is 16 residues long. V shed 4 bases and J shed 4 bases, with 20 bases lying between them. Germline CDR1 is MGHRA and CDR2 is YSYEKL. CDR3 nucleotide sequence: TGCGCCAGCAGCCCCCGGGGACTCAAGAATTTATACGAGCAGTACTTC. This codes for CASSPRGLKNLYEQYF.